This paragraph covers one T cell receptor beta chain sequence. What it binds is unknown. The sample belongs to a study of brain metastases from non-small cell lung cancer. Method: immunoSEQ multiplex PCR; TCRdb's copy keeps in-frame clones and lacks some. The top ten clones hold 8% to 10% of a sample with 430 or so clones, approximately 88% of them seen once. General study results and limits: In roughly 64% of brain metastases, T-cell clones were expanded compared with matched primary tumors. Brain metastases had lower T-cell infiltration than primary tumors. Metastases had sparse T cells but largely shared repertoires with primaries.

The length of the CDR3 is 14 residues. The V gene's germline CDR1 is MNHEY and CDR2 SVGAGI. J was trimmed by 3 bases and V by 7 bases; bases with no gene match: 8. Specimen: primary lung tumor tissue. The chain is built from TRBV6-5 and TRBJ1-1, with 7 nucleotides matching TRBD1. The sequence was collected from a donor at least 40 years old with non-small cell lung cancer. The CDR3 here is CASTLTGKDTEAFF. The CDR3 nucleotides are TGTGCCAGCACCCTGACAGGGAAGGACACTGAAGCTTTCTTT.